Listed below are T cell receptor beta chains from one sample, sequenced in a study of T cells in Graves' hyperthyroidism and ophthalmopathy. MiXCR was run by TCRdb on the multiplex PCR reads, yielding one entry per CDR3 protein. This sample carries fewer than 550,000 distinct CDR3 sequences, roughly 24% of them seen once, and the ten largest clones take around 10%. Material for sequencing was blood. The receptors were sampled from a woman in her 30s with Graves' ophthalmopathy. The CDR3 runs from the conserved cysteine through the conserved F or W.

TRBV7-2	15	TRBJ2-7	CASSLSGTHQGEQYF
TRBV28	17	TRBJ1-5	CASSTFPRHESRFTQHF
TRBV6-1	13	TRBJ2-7	CASNGQHGYEQYF
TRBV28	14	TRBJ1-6	CASSRGQASSPLHF
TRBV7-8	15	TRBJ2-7	CASSLGFRGVHEQYF
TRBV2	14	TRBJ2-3	CASSEGATTDTQYF
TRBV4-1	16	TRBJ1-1	CASSQEIRSRGFQAFF
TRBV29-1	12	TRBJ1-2	CSVEATGHGYTF
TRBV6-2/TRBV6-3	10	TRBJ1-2	CASSPYGYTF
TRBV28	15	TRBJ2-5	CASSPFRQGGETQYF
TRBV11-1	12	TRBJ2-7	CASGQGAYEQCF
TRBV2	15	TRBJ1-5	CASSAGFRSNQPQHF
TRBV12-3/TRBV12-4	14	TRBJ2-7	CASRPGLAGREQYF
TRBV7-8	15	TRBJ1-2	CASSPRRWGNYGYTF
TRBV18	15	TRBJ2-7	CASSPFQGTNYEQYF
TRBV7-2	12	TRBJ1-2	CASSLYSGGYTF
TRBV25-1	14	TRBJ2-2	CASSPSGAPGELFF
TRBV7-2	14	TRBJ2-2	CASSLGEGTGELFF
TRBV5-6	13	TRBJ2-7	CASTTGWGSEQYF
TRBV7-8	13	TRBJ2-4	CASSPDRENIQYF
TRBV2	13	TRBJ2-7	CASSDRSEGEQYF
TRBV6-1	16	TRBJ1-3	CASSAQLTGIGNTIYF
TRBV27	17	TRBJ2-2	CASSLHYRDSLTGELFF
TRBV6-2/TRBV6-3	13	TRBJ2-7	CASRWDRTYEQYF
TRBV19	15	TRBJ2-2	CASSWTGVDTGELFF
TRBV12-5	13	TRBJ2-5	CASGFLSMETQYF
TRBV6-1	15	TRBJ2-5	CASRSPDRGGETQYF
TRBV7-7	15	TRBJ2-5	CASSLGRVPQETQYF
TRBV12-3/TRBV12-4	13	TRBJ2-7	CASSWEGWYEQYF
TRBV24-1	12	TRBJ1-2	CATSGEGFGYTF
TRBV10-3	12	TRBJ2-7	CAISESRDEQYF
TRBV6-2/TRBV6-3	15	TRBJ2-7	CASSYPETVSYEQYF
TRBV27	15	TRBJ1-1	CASSILDRGNTEAFF
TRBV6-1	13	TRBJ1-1	CASMAEGRPEAFF
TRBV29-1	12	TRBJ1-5	CSVRQGLGPQHF
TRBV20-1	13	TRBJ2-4	CSATAQGLYYQYF
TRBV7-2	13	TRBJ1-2	CASNPTGFEGYTF
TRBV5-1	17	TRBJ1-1	CASSLTGTGRMNTEAFF
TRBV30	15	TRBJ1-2	CAWTGQGASPDGYTF
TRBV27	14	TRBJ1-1	CASHRPNRETEAFF
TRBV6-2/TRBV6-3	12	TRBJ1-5	CASSYSIQPQHF
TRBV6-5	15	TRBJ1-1	CASSYSRTMNTEAFF